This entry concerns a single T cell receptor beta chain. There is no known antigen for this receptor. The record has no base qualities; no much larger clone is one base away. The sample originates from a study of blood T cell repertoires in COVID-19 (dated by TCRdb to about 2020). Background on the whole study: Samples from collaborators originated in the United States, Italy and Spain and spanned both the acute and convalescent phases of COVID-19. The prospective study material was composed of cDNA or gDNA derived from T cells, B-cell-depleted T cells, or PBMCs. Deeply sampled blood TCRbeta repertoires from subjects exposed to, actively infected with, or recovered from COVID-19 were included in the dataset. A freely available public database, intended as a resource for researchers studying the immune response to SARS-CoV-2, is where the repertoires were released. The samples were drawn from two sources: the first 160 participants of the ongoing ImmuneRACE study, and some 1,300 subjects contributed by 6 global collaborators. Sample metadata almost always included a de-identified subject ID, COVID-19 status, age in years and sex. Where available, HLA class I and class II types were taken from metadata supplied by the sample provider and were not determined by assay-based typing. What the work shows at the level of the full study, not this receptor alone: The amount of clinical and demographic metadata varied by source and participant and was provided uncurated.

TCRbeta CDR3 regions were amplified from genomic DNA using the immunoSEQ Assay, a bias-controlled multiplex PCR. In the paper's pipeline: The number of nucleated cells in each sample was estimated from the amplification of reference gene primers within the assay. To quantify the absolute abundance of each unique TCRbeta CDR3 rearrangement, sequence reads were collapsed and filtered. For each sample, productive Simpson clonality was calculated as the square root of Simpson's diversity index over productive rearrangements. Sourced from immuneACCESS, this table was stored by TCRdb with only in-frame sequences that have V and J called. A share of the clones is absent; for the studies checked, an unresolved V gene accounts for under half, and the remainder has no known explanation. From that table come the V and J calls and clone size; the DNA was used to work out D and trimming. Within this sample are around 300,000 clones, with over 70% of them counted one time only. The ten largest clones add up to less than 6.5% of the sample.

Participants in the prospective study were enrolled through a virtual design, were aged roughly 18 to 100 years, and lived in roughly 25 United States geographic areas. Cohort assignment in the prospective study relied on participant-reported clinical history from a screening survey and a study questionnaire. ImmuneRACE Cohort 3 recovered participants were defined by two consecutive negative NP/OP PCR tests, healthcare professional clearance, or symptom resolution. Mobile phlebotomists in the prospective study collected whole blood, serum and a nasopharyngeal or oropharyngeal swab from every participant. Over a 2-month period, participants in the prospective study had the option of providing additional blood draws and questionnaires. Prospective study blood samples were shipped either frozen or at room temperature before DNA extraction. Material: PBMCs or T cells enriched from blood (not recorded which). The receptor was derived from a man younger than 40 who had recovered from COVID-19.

The sequence in DNA is TGTGCCAGCAGCCAACCGGGACAGGGTGACGATGAGCAGTTCTTC. Its protein is CASSQPGQGDDEQFF. The receptor chain draws on TRBV3-1 (or the pseudogene TRBV3-2) and TRBJ2-1, with 9 bases in between that match TRBD1. The germline V gene (reference sequence) supplies CDR1 LGHDT and CDR2 YNNKEL. The CDR3 contains 15 residues, cysteine and phenylalanine counted. Just the 45-base CDR3 DNA is kept, in frame starting at base 1. V and J are trimmed by 2 bases and 8 bases, and the gene matches miss 7 bases of the junction.